The T cell receptor (beta chain) under discussion was sequenced for a study of blood T cell repertoires in COVID-19 (dated by TCRdb to 2018 to 2020). In terms of the full investigation: Samples covering the acute and convalescent phases of COVID-19 were provided by collaborators in the United States, Italy and Spain. The prospective study material was composed of cDNA or gDNA derived from T cells, B-cell-depleted T cells, or PBMCs. Deeply sampled blood TCRbeta repertoires from subjects exposed to, actively infected with, or recovered from COVID-19 were included in the dataset. A freely available public database, intended as a resource for researchers studying the immune response to SARS-CoV-2, is where the repertoires were released. Samples came from the ongoing ImmuneRACE study (first 160 participants) plus 1,254 subjects from 6 global collaborators. The sample metadata nearly always contained a de-identified subject ID, COVID-19 status, age in years and sex. Where HLA class I and class II types were available, the types were taken from metadata supplied by the sample provider, not from assay-based typing. The paper as a whole reports these results and caveats: How much clinical and demographic metadata was included differed by source and by participant, and the metadata was provided uncurated.

Each collaborating institution followed its own protocols to collect whole blood in K2EDTA tubes. For TCRbeta analysis, collaborators shipped samples as frozen whole blood, isolated PBMCs, or DNA extracted from either of those sample types. TCRbeta CDR3 regions were amplified from genomic DNA using the immunoSEQ Assay, a bias-controlled multiplex PCR. For the original study's pipeline: Within the assay, amplification of reference gene primers was used to estimate how many nucleated cells each sample contained. To quantify the absolute abundance of each unique TCRbeta CDR3 rearrangement, sequence reads were collapsed and filtered. For each sample, productive Simpson clonality was calculated as the square root of Simpson's diversity index across productive rearrangements. TCRdb re-hosts the immuneACCESS table, in-frame sequences only. Its copies lack some clones; in the studies checked, an unresolved V gene accounts for under half of them, and the cause for the rest is not known. V, J and clone size are taken as reported in that table, and D and trimming were inferred from the DNA itself. Present in this sample are some 93,000 clones, around 86% of which were seen just once. The top ten hold 3.8% of the sample.

Comments on this clone: Its target antigen remains unknown. No much larger clonotype is one base removed from it; base qualities were not supplied.

The germline V end is reduced by 4 bases and the J end by 1 base; junction bases left unmatched: 10. Taken from cysteine to phenylalanine, the CDR3 has 16 residues. Only CDR3 DNA remains: 48 bases, in frame from the first base. Taken from the germline V gene, the CDR1 and CDR2 loops are MGHRA and YSYEKL. The sequenced material came from peripheral blood. The receptor was isolated from a man in his sixties with acute or convalescent COVID-19. The chain is made from TRBV4-1 and TRBJ2-7; 7 nucleotides in the junction match TRBD2. The CDR3 reads as follows: CASSRTPGGGSYEQYF. The DNA is TGCGCCAGCAGCCGTACTCCGGGCGGGGGTTCCTACGAGCAGTACTTC.